The 8 T cell receptor beta chains listed next were all sequenced from one sample in a study of beta chain features in type 1 diabetes. No antigens are known for them. Of the isolated RNA, all was reverse transcribed, and so the sequenced material was expressed TCRB transcripts. Only in-frame clones appear in the TCRdb table, and some are missing; sequencing was by immunoSEQ multiplex PCR. The sample has more than 25,000 clones, 56% seen once. Whole-study findings and limits: Moderately but significantly shorter TCRB CDR3s were found in Type 1 diabetes patients in all four CD4+ subsets.

Sequences were obtained from Tregs from blood. Receptors originate from a woman aged 18-29 years with type 1 diabetes.

The CDR3 is CASSQRQGFGTQYF. CDR3 DNA sequence: TGTGCCAGCAGCCAGAGACAGGGATTCGGTACGCAGTATTTT. The V gene is TRBV6-6, the J gene TRBJ2-3, with 7 bases identical to TRBD1. With V trimmed by 6 bases and J by 8 bases, 11 bases remained unmatched. This CDR3 comprises 14 residues. Germline lookup yields CDR1 MNHNY and CDR2 SVGAGI (reference sequence).

J is TRBJ2-1 and V is TRBV5-1; 11 positions match TRBD1. The CDR3 contains 13 residues. CDR1 is SGHRS, CDR2 YFSETQ, per germline. V lost 4 bases, J lost 10 bases, and 4 bases stayed unmatched. Here the CDR3 reads CASSLGDRGEQFF. The CDR3 bases are TGCGCCAGCAGCCTAGGGGACAGGGGGGAGCAGTTCTTC.

The chain has TRBV28 and TRBJ1-2; D ambiguous. Deletions cut 5 bases from V and 4 bases from J, with 14 bases between. Per germline, CDR1 MDHEN and CDR2 SYDVKM. This CDR3 is 14 amino acids long. CDR3 coding DNA: TGTGCCAGCAGTAACGCCCCCAGTATCTATGGCTACACCTTC. Translating gives CASSNAPSIYGYTF.

The genes are TRBV27 and TRBJ2-3, with 11 bases lining up with TRBD2. The CDR3 is 15 residues long. Per germline, CDR1 MNHEY and CDR2 SMNVEV (reference sequence). Trimming removed 5 bases from V and 3 bases from J; junction bases left unmatched: 4. CDR3 DNA: TGTGCCAGCAGTCCTAGCGGGAGGTGGACAGATACGCAGTATTTT. Translated: CASSPSGRWTDTQYF.

The rearrangement uses TRBV11-2 and TRBJ1-1; unclear D gene. Germline loops: CDR1 SGHAT, CDR2 FQNNGV. V gave up 5 bases and J gave up 1 base, with 8 bases separating them. CDR3 length: 13 amino acids. The CDR3 protein is CASSPRGNTEAFF. The DNA for the CDR3 is TGTGCCAGCAGCCCGCGGGGGAACACTGAAGCTTTCTTT.

The sample holds one count of this clone. The chain couples TRBV18 to TRBJ2-5; the match to TRBD2 covers 10 bases. The germline gives CDR1 KGHSH, CDR2 LQKENI. V shed 1 base, J shed 2 bases, and the junction held 10 bases outside the gene matches. The CDR3 loop spans 18 amino acids. The CDR3 DNA follows: TGTGCCAGCTCACCACGTACCCAGCGGGAGGGTAAACAAGAGACCCAGTACTTC. Translated, it gives CASSPRTQREGKQETQYF.

The chain joins TRBV5-4 to TRBJ2-4; D is possibly TRBD2 (5 bases). The CDR3 is made up of 16 amino acids. Deletions cut 5 bases from V and 8 bases from J, with 23 bases between. The V gene's germline CDR1 is SGHNT and CDR2 YYREEE (reference sequence). CDR3 loop: CASSPDLPREGDIQYF. The CDR3 DNA sequence: TGTGCCAGCAGTCCTGACCTCCCCCGAGAGGGTGACATTCAGTACTTC. Full variable domain (outside the CDR3, taken from reference TRBV5-4 and TRBJ2-4): ETGVTQSPTHLIKTRGQQVTLRCSSQSGHNTVSWYQQALGQGPQFIFQYYREEENGRGNFPPRFSGLQFPNYSSELNVNALELDDSALYLCASSPDLPREGDIQYFGAGTRLSVL.

The gene calls are TRBV5-6 and TRBJ2-4, with D tentatively TRBD2 (6 bases). The CDR3 loop spans 14 amino acids. In germline, CDR1 is SGHDT, CDR2 YYEEEE. V dropped 2 bases and J dropped 2 bases, with 8 bases sitting between them. CDR3 region: CASSFAGSKNIQYF. The DNA for the CDR3 is TGTGCCAGCAGCTTTGCGGGGTCCAAAAACATTCAGTACTTC.